This T cell receptor beta chain was sequenced for a study of OX40 agonist ivuxolimab in advanced cancers. Across the whole study: From roughly 23 to 85 years was the age range, with a mean of about 54 years, and about 83% were male.

Points from the study as a whole: The authors also found low normalized T-cell clonal expansion in some nonresponders. Expanded peripheral T cells had an undetermined antigen specificity.

This clone has more than one count but fewer than ten. The antigen is unknown. The sample has other DNA sequences that encode this CDR3 too. Looked up from germline, CDR1 is SGHRS and CDR2 is YFSETQ. This CDR3 contains 18 residues. Trimming took 3 bases from V and 8 from J, leaving 26 bases between them. Using immunoSEQ multiplex PCR, the repertoire was profiled, and TCRdb retains in-frame clones only, with some absent. The sample has about 54,000 clones; about four fifths are singletons. The specimen was CD4+ or CD8+ T cells sorted from blood, collected in a trial of the OX40 agonist ivuxolimab. This receptor was taken from an adult with an advanced solid tumor such as melanoma, head and neck, liver or kidney cancer. The chain joins TRBV5-1 to TRBJ1-4; perhaps TRBD1 as D (6 bases). The CDR3 protein is CASSSSSLGRGAKEKLFF. CDR3 nucleotides: TGCGCCAGCAGCTCATCATCGTTGGGTCGGGGGGCGAAAGAAAAACTGTTTTTT.